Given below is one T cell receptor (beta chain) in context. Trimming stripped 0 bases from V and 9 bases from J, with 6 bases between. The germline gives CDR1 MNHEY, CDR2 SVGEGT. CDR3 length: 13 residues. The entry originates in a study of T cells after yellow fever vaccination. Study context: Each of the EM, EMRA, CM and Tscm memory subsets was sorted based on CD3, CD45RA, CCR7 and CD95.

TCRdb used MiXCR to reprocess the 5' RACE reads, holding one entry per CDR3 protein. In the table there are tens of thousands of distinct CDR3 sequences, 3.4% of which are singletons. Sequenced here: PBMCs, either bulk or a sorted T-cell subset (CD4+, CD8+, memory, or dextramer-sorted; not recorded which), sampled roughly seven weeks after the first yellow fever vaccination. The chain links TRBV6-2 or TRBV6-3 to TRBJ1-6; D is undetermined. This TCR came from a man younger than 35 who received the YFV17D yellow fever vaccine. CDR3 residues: CASSYSEGSPLHF. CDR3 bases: TGTGCCAGCAGTTACTCCGAGGGTTCACCCCTCCACTTT.